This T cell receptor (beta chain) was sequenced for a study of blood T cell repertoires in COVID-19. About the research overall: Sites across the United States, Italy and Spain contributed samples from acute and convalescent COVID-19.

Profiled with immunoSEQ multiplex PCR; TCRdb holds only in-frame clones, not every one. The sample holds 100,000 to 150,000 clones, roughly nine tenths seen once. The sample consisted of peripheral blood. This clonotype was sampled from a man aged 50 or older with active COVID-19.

CDR3 in amino acids: CASSFVASRETQYF. CDR3 DNA sequence: TGTGCCAGCAGCTTCGTGGCTAGCCGAGAGACCCAGTACTTC. This rearrangement joins TRBV7-9 to TRBJ2-5; D may be TRBD2 (5 bases). The CDR3 is 14 amino acids. Trimming removed 3 bases from V and 4 bases from J, with 12 bases in between. Looked up from germline, CDR1 is SEHNR and CDR2 is FQNEAQ (reference sequence).